The 19 T cell receptor beta chains presented below share a single source sample, sequenced in a study of lymphopenia after photon versus proton radiotherapy. Method: immunoSEQ multiplex PCR; TCRdb's copy keeps in-frame clones and lacks some. This sample has 25,000 to 35,000 clones, with about 83% found just once. The sequenced sample was peripheral blood, obtained from a patient treated with proton-based radiotherapy. These receptors all come from a woman aged 60 to 75 with cholangiocarcinoma. Some clones in this sample may be carry-over from other donors' samples.

The chain joins TRBV7-8 to TRBJ1-2; a possible D gene is TRBD1 (5 bases). This CDR3 spans 14 amino acids. Trimming took 3 bases from V and 1 from J, leaving 9 bases between them. Looked up from germline, CDR1 is SGHVS and CDR2 is FQNEAQ. The CDR3 DNA reads TGTGCCAGCAGCTTCGGGGGGAGTAACTATGGCTACACCTTC. Protein sequence: CASSFGGSNYGYTF.

The rearrangement links TRBV5-8 to TRBJ2-7; TRBD1 matches 8 bases. The CDR3 is 15 residues long. V dropped 4 bases and J dropped 6; count of bases not matched to a gene: 12. Germline CDR1 SGHTS, CDR2 YDEGEE. In DNA form, the CDR3 reads TGTGCCAGCAGCCGATCCGGGACAGGCTCTCGCGAGCAGTACTTC. Its translation: CASSRSGTGSREQYF.

This clone was seen just once. V gene TRBV12-5 combines with J gene TRBJ2-7; perhaps TRBD1 as D (5 bases). Trimming took off 2 bases at V and 6 bases at J, with 5 bases between the two ends. Germline assignment: CDR1 LGHNT and CDR2 FRNRAP. The CDR3 length is 11 residues. This CDR3 is CASGLRGEQYF. The CDR3 DNA follows: TGTGCTAGTGGTTTGAGGGGCGAGCAGTACTTC. Full variable domain (rest looked up from reference TRBV12-5 and TRBJ2-7): DARVTQTPRHKVTEMGQEVTMRCQPILGHNTVFWYRQTMMQGLELLAYFRNRAPLDDSGMPKDRFSAEMPDATLATLKIQPSEPRDSAVYFCASGLRGEQYFGPGTRLTVT.

The chain combines TRBV7-9 with TRBJ2-7, with D hard to call. CDR1 is SEHNR, CDR2 FQNEAQ, per germline (reference sequence). The V and J ends lost 8 bases and 3 bases respectively, with 5 bases between them. This CDR3 has 10 amino acids. The CDR3 DNA follows: TGTGCCAGCGGATTCTACGAGCAGTACTTC. Translating it yields CASGFYEQYF.

This chain uses TRBV15 with TRBJ1-3; D is ambiguous. V gave up 0 bases and J gave up 5 bases, with 14 bases separating them. The V gene's germline CDR1 is LNHNV and CDR2 YYDKDF (reference sequence). This CDR3 spans 16 amino acids. CDR3: CATSREAGSDRNTIYF. CDR3 bases: TGTGCCACCAGCAGAGAGGCGGGAAGCGATAGAAACACCATATATTTT. The full variable domain, in which reference TRBV15 and TRBJ1-3 provide the parts outside the CDR3, is DAMVIQNPRYQVTQFGKPVTLSCSQTLNHNVMYWYQQKSSQAPKLLFHYYDKDFNNEADTPDNFQSRRPNTSFCFLDIRSPGLGDTAMYLCATSREAGSDRNTIYFGEGSWLTVV.

The chain links TRBV6-6 to TRBJ1-1; no definite D call. Trimming pared 4 bases from V and 5 bases from J, leaving 14 bases between. The germline V gene encodes CDR1 MNHNY and CDR2 SVGAGI (reference sequence). The CDR3 is made up of 14 amino acids. This CDR3 reads CASSSNALRTEAFF. CDR3 DNA sequence: TGTGCCAGCAGTTCGAACGCATTAAGGACTGAAGCTTTCTTT.

The chain links TRBV18 to TRBJ1-1; tentative D call: TRBD1 (6 bases). This CDR3 spans 17 amino acids. V was cut by 3 bases and J by 1 base, with 18 bases left in between. Germline V gene lookup returns CDR1 KGHSH and CDR2 LQKENI. The CDR3 nucleotides are TGTGCCAGCTCACCCACGGGCCCGGGGGCCCAGAACACTGAAGCTTTCTTT. Protein sequence: CASSPTGPGAQNTEAFF.

The chain combines TRBV12-5 with TRBJ1-3; a weak D match, TRBD1 (5 bases). V shed 1 base and J shed 2 bases, with 15 bases lying between them. This CDR3 is 17 amino acids long. Germline values: CDR1 LGHNT, CDR2 FRNRAP. The CDR3 protein is CASGLARSRVPGNTIYF. CDR3 nucleotides: TGTGCTAGTGGTTTGGCCCGCTCCAGGGTTCCTGGAAACACCATATATTTT. The entire variable domain, with the rest obtained from reference TRBV12-5 and TRBJ1-3, is as follows: DARVTQTPRHKVTEMGQEVTMRCQPILGHNTVFWYRQTMMQGLELLAYFRNRAPLDDSGMPKDRFSAEMPDATLATLKIQPSEPRDSAVYFCASGLARSRVPGNTIYFGEGSWLTVV.

In its sample, this clone was seen once. This chain uses TRBV7-2 with TRBJ2-5; perhaps TRBD1 as D (8 bases). Germline-derived CDR1 and CDR2 are SGHTA and FQGNSA. V was shortened by 4 bases and J by 5 bases, with 17 bases between the two germline ends. The CDR3 covers 15 residues. DNA for the CDR3: TGTGCCAGCAGCTACCGGACAGGGCGGGGGGAGACCCAGTACTTC. Translation gives CASSYRTGRGETQYF.

V is TRBV9 and J is TRBJ2-5; 7 nucleotides match TRBD2. V was pared by 4 bases and J by 2 bases, with 8 bases of the junction left unmatched. The CDR3 consists of 15 residues. The germline V gene has CDR1 SGDLS and CDR2 YYNGEE. The CDR3 sequence is CASSTSTSEQETQYF. The CDR3 nucleotides read TGTGCCAGCAGCACCTCCACTAGCGAACAAGAGACCCAGTACTTC.

This chain joins TRBV20-1 and TRBJ1-2, with D hard to call. V lost 3 bases and J lost 8, with 7 bases in between. CDR1 and CDR2 from the germline V gene are DFQATT and SNEGSKA (reference sequence). The CDR3 is 10 residues long. The CDR3 spells CSARREGYTF. The CDR3 nucleotides are TGCAGTGCTAGGAGGGAGGGCTACACCTTC.

The chain employs TRBV5-1 and TRBJ2-3; TRBD2 aligns across 11 bases. With V trimmed by 3 bases and J by 0 bases, 3 bases remained unmatched. The CDR3 contains 16 residues. Germline V gene sequence: CDR1 SGHRS, CDR2 YFSETQ. The CDR3 spells CASSWRTSGSTDTQYF. In DNA, the CDR3 is TGCGCCAGCAGCTGGAGGACTAGCGGGAGCACAGATACGCAGTATTTT.

The rearrangement links TRBV2 to TRBJ2-1; D is undetermined. This CDR3 has 15 amino acids. Trimming removed 4 bases at V and 6 bases at J, with 16 bases between. Per the germline V gene, CDR1 is SNHLY and CDR2 is FYNNEI. CDR3 nucleotides: TGTGCCAGCAGTGCAGACATCTACGGGTCCAATGAGCAGTTCTTC. Its translation is CASSADIYGSNEQFF.

The chain couples TRBV4-3 to TRBJ2-7; 14 nucleotides agree with TRBD2. The CDR3 loop spans 16 amino acids. V trimming: 0 bases; J trimming: 3 bases; junction bases outside the gene matches: 1. In germline, CDR1 is LGHNA, CDR2 YSLEER. The CDR3 loop reads CASSQDGTSGSYEQYF. The CDR3 DNA reads as TGCGCCAGCAGCCAAGACGGGACTAGCGGGAGCTACGAGCAGTACTTC.

This sequence joins TRBV11-2 and TRBJ1-1, with 8 bases matching TRBD1. CDR3 length: 14 residues. Germline lookup yields CDR1 SGHAT and CDR2 FQNNGV. Unmatched junction bases numbered 9, after V lost 5 bases and J lost 7 bases. The CDR3 reads CASSEPGTGREAFF. The CDR3 DNA follows: TGTGCCAGCAGCGAACCCGGGACAGGACGTGAAGCTTTCTTT.

As DNA, the CDR3 is TGTGCCATCAGTGAGTCGAGGACTGGGATGTACGAGCAGTACTTC. It yields the protein CAISESRTGMYEQYF. The rearrangement joins TRBV10-3 to TRBJ2-7; D is possibly TRBD2 (5 bases). CDR1 and CDR2 from the germline V gene are ENHRY and SYGVKD. Trimming shortened V by 0 bases and J by 4 bases, and 13 bases separated the two germline ends. CDR3 length: 15 amino acids.

The chain combines TRBV5-4 with TRBJ1-2; D gene unclear. This CDR3 contains 14 residues. V lost 0 bases, J lost 6 bases, and 12 bases lay in between. Germline V gene sequence: CDR1 SGHNT, CDR2 YYREEE (reference sequence). CDR3 DNA: TGTGCCAGCAGCTTGGTTTCCAGTGTCGATGGCTACACCTTC. Amino acid sequence: CASSLVSSVDGYTF.

The rearrangement links TRBV27 to TRBJ2-7, with 8 bases lining up with TRBD2. V shed 5 bases, J shed 3 bases, and the junction held 12 bases outside the gene matches. The CDR3 is made up of 16 amino acids. Germline V gene sequence: CDR1 MNHEY, CDR2 SMNVEV (reference sequence). The chain's CDR3 is CASSPYRGGLSYEQYF. For the CDR3, the DNA is TGTGCCAGCAGTCCTTATCGGGGGGGGTTAAGCTACGAGCAGTACTTC.

This clone is medium-sized in the sample. The chain combines TRBV19 with TRBJ1-1; D gene unclear. Per the germline V gene, CDR1 is LNHDA and CDR2 is SQIVND (reference sequence). Deletions cut 7 bases from V and 6 bases from J, with 12 bases between. There are 12 residues in the CDR3. In DNA, the CDR3 is TGTGCCAGTATCAAGCTCGGTTCTGAAGCTTTCTTT. This sequence encodes CASIKLGSEAFF.